This entry lists 24 T cell receptor beta chains sequenced from one sample in a study of T-cell memory formation after mild COVID-19. TCRdb itself ran the 5' RACE reads through MiXCR, one entry per CDR3 protein. The table lists 150,000 to 200,000 distinct CDR3 sequences, under 14% of them singletons, with about 3.8% in the top ten. Sequences were obtained from PBMCs or a T cell subset sorted from them (not recorded which). The receptors come from a man between 18 and 29 years old who had mild COVID-19 (a few samples of this study predate the infection). Cell type and time point are not known.

This clonotype was seen only a few times. This chain connects TRBV15 to TRBJ2-7; D not resolved. Germline V gene lookup returns CDR1 LNHNV and CDR2 YYDKDF (reference sequence). The length of the CDR3 is 12 residues. V lost 5 bases and J lost 0, with 5 bases in between. CDR3 region: CATSGSSYEQYF. For the CDR3, the DNA is TGTGCCACCAGCGGTAGCTCCTACGAGCAGTACTTC.

This chain uses TRBV5-1 with TRBJ2-4; D is uncertain. CDR1 SGHRS and CDR2 YFSETQ come from the germline V gene. CDR3 length: 15 amino acids. V dropped 4 bases and J dropped 1 base, with 12 bases sitting between them. Here the CDR3 DNA reads TGCGCCAGCAGCCCCTCTACAGTGGCCAAAAACATTCAGTACTTC. Its translation: CASSPSTVAKNIQYF.

This clonotype was recorded a few times. The V call is TRBV7-2, the J call TRBJ1-2; D is unresolved. CDR3 length: 13 residues. Germline CDR1 SGHTA, CDR2 FQGNSA. With 3 bases removed from V and 4 bases from J, the gap between germline ends came to 9 bases. The CDR3 DNA follows: TGTGCCAGCAGCTTTAGGAACTTCTATGGCTACACCTTC. Amino acid sequence: CASSFRNFYGYTF.

This clonotype was seen a few times. The V gene is TRBV5-1, the J gene TRBJ1-2; tentatively, D is TRBD1 (5 bases). CDR1 and CDR2 (germline): SGHRS, YFSETQ. The ends were cut back, 2 bases at V and 7 bases at J, with 15 bases in the middle. This CDR3 has 14 residues. The DNA of the CDR3 is TGCGCCAGCAGCTTCGAGGGGTCTGGCTCTGGCTACACCTTC. Protein: CASSFEGSGSGYTF.

The V and J genes are TRBV6-5 and TRBJ1-2; 11 bases align to TRBD1. The CDR3 is 14 amino acids. Germline V gene data show CDR1 as MNHEY and CDR2 as SVGAGI. The V gene end was trimmed by 7 bases and the J gene end by 8 bases; junction bases not matched to a gene: 9. The CDR3 DNA reads TGTGCCAGCAACCGAGGACAGGGGGCGGGAGGCTACACCTTC. It translates to CASNRGQGAGGYTF.

V and J are TRBV25-1 and TRBJ2-5, with unresolved D. Germline-derived CDR1 and CDR2 are MGHDK and SYGVNS. V lost 5 bases and J lost 2, with 12 bases in between. This CDR3 contains 14 residues. Written as DNA, the CDR3 is TGTGCCAGCAGTTTCCCCGGAGCGCAAGAGACCCAGTACTTC. Translating it yields CASSFPGAQETQYF.

This chain uses TRBV12-3 or TRBV12-4 with TRBJ1-1; D uncertain. V gave up 7 bases and J gave up 4 bases, with 13 bases separating them. The CDR3 has 13 amino acids. The CDR3 reads CASTNRPITEAFF. In DNA, the CDR3 is TGTGCCAGCACCAATCGACCGATCACTGAAGCTTTCTTT.

V usage is TRBV11-2 and J usage is TRBJ2-3; D perhaps matches TRBD2 (5 bases). This CDR3 spans 14 amino acids. CDR1 is SGHAT, CDR2 FQNNGV, per germline. The V gene lost 6 bases and the J gene lost 2 bases, with 12 bases spanning the gap. The CDR3 loop is CASSWGVLTDTQYF. The CDR3 DNA sequence: TGTGCCAGCAGTTGGGGAGTGCTCACAGATACGCAGTATTTT.

The rearrangement links TRBV9 to TRBJ1-2; D remains ambiguous. Germline loops: CDR1 SGDLS, CDR2 YYNGEE. V lost 4 bases, J lost 8 bases, and 15 bases lay in between. The CDR3 is 13 residues long. This CDR3 reads CASSRSNQKGYTF. As DNA, the CDR3 is TGTGCCAGCAGCAGATCCAACCAAAAGGGCTACACCTTC.

This clonotype was seen repeatedly, ten times or more. The chain recombines TRBV29-1 with TRBJ2-2; 7 bases are a match to TRBD1. V was clipped by 4 bases and J by 6 bases; unmatched bases: 5. CDR3 size: 13 residues. Per the germline V gene, CDR1 is SQVTM and CDR2 is ANQGSEA. The CDR3 sequence is CSVARDSPGELFF. The CDR3 DNA reads as TGCAGCGTTGCTAGGGACAGCCCCGGGGAGCTGTTTTTT.

This clonotype was detected a few times. The chain recombines TRBV29-1 with TRBJ1-2; tentative D call: TRBD1 (5 bases). V lost 0 bases and J lost 8, with 13 bases in between. Germline loops: CDR1 SQVTM, CDR2 ANQGSEA. The length of the CDR3 is 13 residues. The CDR3 loop reads CSVEDRRAGGYTF. Written as DNA, the CDR3 is TGCAGCGTTGAAGATCGCAGGGCCGGCGGCTACACCTTC.

This clonotype was detected ten times or more. This sequence joins TRBV5-1 and TRBJ1-1; D not certain. The CDR3 is 13 residues long. Germline V gene lookup returns CDR1 SGHRS and CDR2 YFSETQ. Trimming shortened V by 0 bases and J by 4 bases, and 7 bases separated the two germline ends. The CDR3 sequence is CASSLGGVTEAFF. The CDR3 bases are TGCGCCAGCAGCTTGGGGGGAGTCACTGAAGCTTTCTTT. Full variable domain (remainder filled in from reference TRBV5-1 and TRBJ1-1): KAGVTQTPRYLIKTRGQQVTLSCSPISGHRSVSWYQQTPGQGLQFLFEYFSETQRNKGNFPGRFSGRQFSNSRSEMNVSTLELGDSALYLCASSLGGVTEAFFGQGTRLTVV.

This chain joins TRBV6-2 or TRBV6-3 and TRBJ2-7; D remains ambiguous. The V end was cut by 7 bases, the J end by 2 bases, with 21 bases between. Germline loops: CDR1 MNHEY, CDR2 SVGEGT. CDR3 length: 16 amino acids. The CDR3 coding sequence is TGTGCCAGCACGAAAGGCTACCCCGCGTCTGCCTACGAGCAGTACTTC. Its protein is CASTKGYPASAYEQYF.

V usage is TRBV29-1 and J usage is TRBJ2-7; D not certain. The CDR3 runs 12 residues. Trimming shortened V by 2 bases and J by 2 bases, and 7 bases separated the two germline ends. Germline V CDR1 and CDR2: SQVTM, ANQGSEA. The CDR3 region has the DNA TGCAGCGTTGAATTCAGCACCTACGAGCAGTACTTC. Translated, it gives CSVEFSTYEQYF.

This clonotype was detected a few times. The chain has TRBV10-3 and TRBJ2-6, with D uncertain. V was shortened by 10 bases and J by 1 base, with 11 bases between the two germline ends. The CDR3 totals 14 residues. Germline lookup yields CDR1 ENHRY and CDR2 SYGVKD. DNA for the CDR3: TGTGCCACCCGGACGGCGTCTGGGGCCAACGTCCTGACTTTC. Its translation: CATRTASGANVLTF.

The sample holds a few counts of this clonotype. V usage is TRBV7-2 and J usage is TRBJ2-2, with D tentatively TRBD2 (6 bases). CDR1 is SGHTA, CDR2 FQGNSA, per germline. Between the trimmed V and J ends, which lost 6 bases and 7 bases, there was a span of 18 bases. This CDR3 has 15 amino acids. The DNA of the CDR3 is TGTGCCAGCAGACCTGGGTCTCGGGGGAGCGGGGAGCTGTTTTTT. Its protein is CASRPGSRGSGELFF.

This clonotype was seen a few times. The chain joins TRBV5-1 to TRBJ2-7, with 8 nucleotides matching TRBD1. CDR1 and CDR2 (germline): SGHRS, YFSETQ. V lost 2 bases to trimming and J lost 4 bases; unmatched junction nucleotides: 8. The length of the CDR3 is 15 residues. This chain's CDR3 is CASSFQGTGGYEQYF. CDR3 DNA: TGCGCCAGCAGCTTCCAAGGGACAGGCGGTTACGAGCAGTACTTC.

This rearrangement joins TRBV18 to TRBJ2-4, with 9 bases fitting TRBD1. J was trimmed by 8 bases and V by 0 bases; bases with no gene match: 5. The CDR3 loop spans 15 amino acids. From germline, CDR1 is KGHSH and CDR2 LQKENI. The CDR3 DNA reads as TGTGCCAGCTCACCACCACAGGGGGCTAGGGACATTCAGTACTTC. This codes for CASSPPQGARDIQYF.

This clonotype was seen more than once but under ten times. This sequence joins TRBV7-3 and TRBJ1-1, with 7 nucleotides matching TRBD1. The CDR3 loop spans 13 amino acids. Unmatched junction bases numbered 6, after V lost 5 bases and J lost 6 bases. CDR1 and CDR2 from the germline V gene are SGHTA and FQGTGA. The CDR3 loop is CASSPGTASEAFF. In nucleotides, the CDR3 is TGTGCCAGCAGCCCCGGGACAGCCTCTGAAGCTTTCTTT. Based on the CDR3 plus reference TRBV7-3 and TRBJ1-1, the full variable domain is GAGVSQTPSNKVTEKGKYVELRCDPISGHTALYWYRQSLGQGPEFLIYFQGTGAADDSGLPNDRFFAVRPEGSVSTLKIQRTERGDSAVYLCASSPGTASEAFFGQGTRLTVV.

The chain has TRBV19 and TRBJ2-1; D is possibly TRBD1 (6 bases). This CDR3 contains 13 residues. From germline, CDR1 is LNHDA and CDR2 SQIVND (reference sequence). V lost 5 bases and J lost 12, with 17 bases in between. The CDR3: CASSVTGTLWQFF. The CDR3 DNA sequence: TGTGCCAGTAGTGTCACAGGGACCTTGTGGCAGTTCTTC.

This clonotype appeared a few times. The chain couples TRBV6-6 to TRBJ1-1; a possible D gene is TRBD1 (5 bases). V lost 6 bases and J lost 4, with 12 bases in between. The germline gives CDR1 MNHNY, CDR2 SVGAGI (reference sequence). The CDR3 is made up of 13 amino acids. CDR3 bases: TGTGCCAGCAGCTACGGGGGAACCACTGAAGCTTTCTTT. Translated: CASSYGGTTEAFF.

The chain has TRBV7-2 and TRBJ2-2, with 11 bases fitting TRBD2. The germline V gene has CDR1 SGHTA and CDR2 FQGNSA. V was clipped by 3 bases and J by 5 bases; unmatched bases: 8. The CDR3 extends over 17 amino acids. In DNA, the CDR3 is TGTGCCAGCAGCTTTAATTTACTAGCGGGGGTGACCGGGGAGCTGTTTTTT. Its translation is CASSFNLLAGVTGELFF.

The table lists this clonotype with a few counts. V gene TRBV7-2 combines with J gene TRBJ2-3; 7 positions agree with TRBD1. Germline V gene lookup returns CDR1 SGHTA and CDR2 FQGNSA. The V segment lost 6 bases and the J segment 5 bases; nucleotides outside the gene matches: 17. This CDR3 has 17 residues. The CDR3 coding sequence is TGTGCCAGCAGGGGACAGTTGAGGCAGTATCGGGTAGATACGCAGTATTTT. Protein product: CASRGQLRQYRVDTQYF.

The rearrangement links TRBV5-1 to TRBJ2-1; no firm D call. Trimming shortened V by 0 bases and J by 8 bases, and 12 bases separated the two germline ends. Germline CDR1 is SGHRS and CDR2 is YFSETQ. The CDR3 is 14 residues long. This CDR3 reads CASSLDSSYHEQFF. For the CDR3, the DNA is TGCGCCAGCAGCTTGGACAGTTCTTACCATGAGCAGTTCTTC.